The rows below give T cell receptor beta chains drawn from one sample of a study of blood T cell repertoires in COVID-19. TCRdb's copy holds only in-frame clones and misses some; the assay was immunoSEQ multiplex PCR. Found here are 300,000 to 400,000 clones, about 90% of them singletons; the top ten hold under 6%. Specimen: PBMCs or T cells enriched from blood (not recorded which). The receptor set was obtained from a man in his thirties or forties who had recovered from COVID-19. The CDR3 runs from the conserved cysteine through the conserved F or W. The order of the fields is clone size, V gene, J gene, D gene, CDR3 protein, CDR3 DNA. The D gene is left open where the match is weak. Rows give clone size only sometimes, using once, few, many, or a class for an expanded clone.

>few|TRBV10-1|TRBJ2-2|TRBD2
CASSKDLAGATGELFF
TGCGCCAGCAGCAAGGACCTAGCGGGGGCCACCGGGGAGCTGTTTTTT
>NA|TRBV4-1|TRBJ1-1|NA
CASSHLEGRTEAFF
TGCGCCAGCAGCCACCTAGAGGGTAGGACTGAAGCTTTCTTT
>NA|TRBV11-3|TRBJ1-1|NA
CASGILKAEAFF
TGTGCCAGCGGAATACTAAAAGCTGAAGCTTTCTTT
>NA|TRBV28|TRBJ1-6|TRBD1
CASSPRRGRTLNSPLHF
TGTGCCAGCAGTCCTCGCAGGGGGCGAACCCTTAATTCACCCCTCCACTTT
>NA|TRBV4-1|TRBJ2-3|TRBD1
CASSQVGTGQNTQYF
TGCGCCAGCAGCCAAGTGGGGACAGGGCAAAATACGCAGTATTTT
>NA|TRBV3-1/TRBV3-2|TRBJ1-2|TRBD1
CASSSDRGLYGYTF
TGTGCCAGCAGTTCGGACAGGGGCCTCTATGGCTACACCTTC
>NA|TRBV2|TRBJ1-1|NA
CASSDSGTEAFF
TGTGCCAGCTCGGACTCTGGAACTGAAGCTTTCTTT
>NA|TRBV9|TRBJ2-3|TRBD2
CASSVERGGPDTQYF
TGTGCCAGCAGCGTAGAGCGGGGGGGCCCAGATACGCAGTATTTT
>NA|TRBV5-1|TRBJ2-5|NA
CASSLDPQGTGETQYF
TGCGCCAGCAGCTTGGACCCACAGGGTACAGGAGAGACCCAGTACTTC
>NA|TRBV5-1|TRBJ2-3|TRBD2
CASSMDMASGVVTDTQYF
TGCGCCAGCAGCATGGACATGGCTAGCGGGGTGGTAACAGATACGCAGTATTTT